This T cell receptor beta chain was sequenced during a study of T cell repertoires in cytomegalovirus infection. For the study at large: Both CMV infection and a matching HLA type were indicated by public TCR beta signatures.

TCRdb fed the reads into MiXCR, producing one record per CDR3 protein. The sample lists around 450,000 distinct CDR3 sequences; 30% to 40% were seen once. Trimming took off 1 base at V and 7 bases at J, with 13 bases between the two ends. Germline V gene lookup returns CDR1 MDHEN and CDR2 SYDVKM. This CDR3 has 14 residues. This clonotype occurred a few times. Its antigen is unknown. The study's findings and limits: The cumulative frequency of public TCR beta families distinguished individuals who carried CMV together with the relevant HLA. CMV-specific TCR beta clonotypes restricted by HLA-C dominated the ex vivo response.

The sequencing input was PBMCs. The chain links TRBV28 to TRBJ1-1; D call uncertain. The receptor was isolated from a human donor in good health (CMV status not recorded). Some clones in this sample may be carry-over from other donors' samples. The CDR3 region has the DNA TGTGCCAGCAGTTTATCGGGGAACATCGTTGAAGCTTTCTTT. The encoded protein is CASSLSGNIVEAFF.